The present entry profiles one TCR beta chain with its context. Its antigen is as yet unknown. Germline V gene data show CDR1 as DFQATT and CDR2 as SNEGSKA (reference sequence). Trimming took off 4 bases at V and 5 bases at J, with 21 bases between the two ends. The CDR3 totals 16 residues. The source of the sample is a study of T cells after yellow fever vaccination. Study-level points and caveats: On re-exposure, the response was weaker but peaked faster, at day 5 versus 15.

TCRdb reprocessed the 5' RACE reads via MiXCR and lists one record per CDR3 protein. The table shows approximately 510,000 distinct CDR3 sequences, with around a fifth occurring only once. The rearrangement joins TRBV20-1 to TRBJ2-1; TRBD1 is a possible D gene (6 bases). This material consisted of PBMCs, taken roughly 23 days after the first yellow fever vaccination. The TCR originated in a young man who received the YFV17D yellow fever vaccine. For the CDR3, the DNA is TGCAGTGCTACGCCCCCACAGGGCCGCTACGACAATGAGCAGTTCTTC. It yields the protein CSATPPQGRYDNEQFF.